Presented here are 12 T cell receptor beta chains from one specimen sequenced in a study of control samples from healthy donors and cancer patients. Data came from immunoSEQ multiplex PCR; TCRdb stores just in-frame clones and leaves some out. The table has tens of thousands of clones, roughly 90% seen once. Sequencing was done on a sample of blood. These receptors were taken from a man in his fifties or sixties in good health.

This clone has a single count. The chain uses TRBV5-5 and TRBJ2-1; perhaps TRBD2 as D (6 bases). The germline CDR1 and CDR2 sequences are SGHKS and YYEKEE (reference sequence). V was cut by 4 bases and J by 8 bases, with 10 bases left in between. CDR3 length: 12 residues. CDR3 DNA sequence: TGTGCCAGCAGCCCGACGGGGGATGAGCAGTTCTTC. It encodes CASSPTGDEQFF. The full variable domain, completed using reference TRBV5-5 and TRBJ2-1, is DAGVTQSPTHLIKTRGQQVTLRCSPISGHKSVSWYQQVLGQGPQFIFQYYEKEERGRGNFPDRFSARQFPNYSSELNVNALLLGDSALYLCASSPTGDEQFFGPGTRLTVL.

Details on this clone: The same CDR3 also results from other DNA sequences found in this sample. This sequence joins TRBV6-5 and TRBJ2-7; 7 nucleotides align to TRBD1. V shed 0 bases and J 3 bases; nucleotides not matched to a gene: 5. Germline V gene sequence: CDR1 MNHEY, CDR2 SVGAGI. This CDR3 is 15 amino acids long. In DNA form, the CDR3 reads TGTGCCAGCAGTTACTCCCGGGACAGCCGCTACGAGCAGTACTTC. It translates to CASSYSRDSRYEQYF.

The J gene is TRBJ1-2, the V gene TRBV19; the D is unclear. This CDR3 has 15 residues. Germline lookup yields CDR1 LNHDA and CDR2 SQIVND (reference sequence). V lost 5 bases and J lost 6, with 19 bases in between. This CDR3 is CASSPSDLGSDGYTF. The CDR3 coding sequence is TGTGCCAGTAGTCCTTCGGACCTGGGAAGCGATGGCTACACCTTC.

This rearrangement joins TRBV4-1 to TRBJ2-1, with TRBD2 as a possible D gene (7 bases). Germline V gene sequence: CDR1 MGHRA, CDR2 YSYEKL. The CDR3 sequence is 13 residues long. V was pared by 8 bases and J by 10 bases, with 18 bases between. The CDR3 reads CASGGGNLVEQFF. The CDR3 DNA sequence: TGCGCCAGCGGCGGGGGCAACTTGGTGGAGCAGTTCTTC.

The rearrangement uses TRBV30 and TRBJ1-1, with a weak D call TRBD1 (6 bases). V was cut by 2 bases and J by 1 base, with 17 bases left in between. The CDR3 is 16 residues long. Germline CDR1 reads GTSNPN; CDR2 reads SVGIG (reference sequence). The DNA of the CDR3 is TGTGCCTGGAGTCACAGGGTCGTCAGATCGAACACTGAAGCTTTCTTT. It is translated as CAWSHRVVRSNTEAFF.

V and J are TRBV18 and TRBJ1-5; D is unresolved. CDR1 KGHSH and CDR2 LQKENI come from the germline V gene. V was cut by 6 bases and J by 4 bases, with 16 bases left in between. The CDR3 totals 15 residues. Written as DNA, the CDR3 is TGTGCCAGCTCCAAGGCTACTGCACTTAATCAGCCCCAGCATTTT. It codes for CASSKATALNQPQHF.

The V call is TRBV5-1, the J call TRBJ1-2; TRBD1 aligns across 9 bases. Germline V gene data show CDR1 as SGHRS and CDR2 as YFSETQ. V dropped 0 bases and J dropped 4; count of bases not matched to a gene: 4. The CDR3 runs 15 residues. CDR3 sequence reads: CASSLEGQGGYGYTF. CDR3 DNA sequence: TGCGCCAGCAGCTTGGAGGGACAGGGTGGCTATGGCTACACCTTC.

This sequence joins TRBV7-9 and TRBJ2-5, with D tentatively TRBD1 (5 bases). V shed 5 bases and J shed 1 base, with 14 bases lying between them. The length of the CDR3 is 15 residues. The germline V gene has CDR1 SEHNR and CDR2 FQNEAQ (reference sequence). The CDR3 loop is CASSQGQASQETQYF. CDR3 sequence (DNA): TGTGCCAGCAGCCAGGGTCAGGCCTCCCAAGAGACCCAGTACTTC. The full variable domain, its missing parts supplied by reference TRBV7-9 and TRBJ2-5, is DTGVSQNPRHKITKRGQNVTFRCDPISEHNRLYWYRQTLGQGPEFLTYFQNEAQLEKSRLLSDRFSAERPKGSFSTLEIQRTEQGDSAMYLCASSQGQASQETQYFGPGTRLLVL.

The genes are TRBV6-5 and TRBJ1-6; no definite D call. V was trimmed by 8 bases and J by 9 bases, leaving 8 bases between them. Germline V gene sequence: CDR1 MNHEY, CDR2 SVGAGI. The CDR3 has 11 residues. The chain's CDR3 is CASGPVSPLHF. The CDR3 DNA follows: TGTGCCAGCGGCCCTGTTTCACCCCTCCACTTT.

This clone was seen a handful of times. The J gene is TRBJ1-2, the V gene TRBV27; TRBD1 might be the D (5 bases). Between the trimmed V and J ends, which lost 4 bases and 7 bases, there was a span of 16 bases. This CDR3 spans 14 amino acids. The germline V gene encodes CDR1 MNHEY and CDR2 SMNVEV (reference sequence). In nucleotides, the CDR3 is TGTGCCAGCAGTTCCCGTCCAGGGTTGGGTGGCTACACCTTC. It encodes CASSSRPGLGGYTF.

About this clone itself: Distinct nucleotide sequences in the sample also encode this CDR3. This chain links TRBV6-5 with TRBJ2-3, with TRBD1 matching 7 bases. The trim removed 8 bases at V and 1 base at J, leaving 3 bases unmatched. Germline V lookup: CDR1 MNHEY, CDR2 SVGAGI. The CDR3 loop spans 13 amino acids. CDR3 sequence reads: CASRQGGTDTQYF. CDR3 nucleotides: TGTGCCAGCCGACAGGGTGGCACAGATACGCAGTATTTT.

This clone was counted a single time. One junction end disagrees with the germline gene, perhaps due to a read error. The chain joins TRBV5-1 to TRBJ1-2; 10 bases match TRBD1. Germline V gene sequence: CDR1 SGHRS, CDR2 YFSETQ. CDR3 size: 15 residues. This CDR3 is CPSSPGDRGLGGYTF. The CDR3 DNA reads as TGCCCCAGCAGCCCGGGGGACAGGGGACTAGGGGGCTACACCTTC.